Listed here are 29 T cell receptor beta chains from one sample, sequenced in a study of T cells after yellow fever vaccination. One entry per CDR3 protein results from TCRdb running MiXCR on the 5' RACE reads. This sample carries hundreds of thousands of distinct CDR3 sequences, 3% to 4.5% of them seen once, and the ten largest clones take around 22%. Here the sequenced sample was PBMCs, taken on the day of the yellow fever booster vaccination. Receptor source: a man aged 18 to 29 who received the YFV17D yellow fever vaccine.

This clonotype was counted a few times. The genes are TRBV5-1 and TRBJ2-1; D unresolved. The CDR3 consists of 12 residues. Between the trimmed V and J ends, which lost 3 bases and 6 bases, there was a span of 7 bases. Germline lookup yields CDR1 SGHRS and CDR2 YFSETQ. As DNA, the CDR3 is TGCGCCAGCAGCTGGTTTGGCAATGAGCAGTTCTTC. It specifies CASSWFGNEQFF.

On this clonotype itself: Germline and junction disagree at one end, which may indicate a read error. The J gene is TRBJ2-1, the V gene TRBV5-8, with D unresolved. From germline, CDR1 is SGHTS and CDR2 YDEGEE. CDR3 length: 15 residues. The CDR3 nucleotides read TGTGCCAGCAGCCTATTACCTAACTCCTACAATGAACAGTTCTTC. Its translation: CASSLLPNSYNEQFF.

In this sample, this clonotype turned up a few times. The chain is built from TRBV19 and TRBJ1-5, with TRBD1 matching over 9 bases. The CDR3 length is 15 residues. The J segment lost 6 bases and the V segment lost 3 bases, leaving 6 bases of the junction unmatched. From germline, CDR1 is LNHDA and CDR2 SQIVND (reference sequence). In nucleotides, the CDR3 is TGTGCCAGTAGTATCCGACAGGGACAGGGTCAGCCCCAGCATTTT. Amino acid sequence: CASSIRQGQGQPQHF.

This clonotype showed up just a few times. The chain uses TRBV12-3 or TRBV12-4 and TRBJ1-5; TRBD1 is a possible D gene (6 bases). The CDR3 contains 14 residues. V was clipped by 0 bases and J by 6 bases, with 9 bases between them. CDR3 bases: TGTGCCAGCAGTTTAGCCAGGGGAATTCAGCCCCAGCATTTT. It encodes CASSLARGIQPQHF.

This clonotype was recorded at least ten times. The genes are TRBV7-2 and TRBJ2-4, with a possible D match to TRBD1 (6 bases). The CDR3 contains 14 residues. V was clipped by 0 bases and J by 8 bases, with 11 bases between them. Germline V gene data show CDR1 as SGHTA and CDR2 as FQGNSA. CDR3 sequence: CASSLAAGVDIQYF. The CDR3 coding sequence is TGTGCCAGCAGCTTAGCCGCAGGGGTGGACATTCAGTACTTC.

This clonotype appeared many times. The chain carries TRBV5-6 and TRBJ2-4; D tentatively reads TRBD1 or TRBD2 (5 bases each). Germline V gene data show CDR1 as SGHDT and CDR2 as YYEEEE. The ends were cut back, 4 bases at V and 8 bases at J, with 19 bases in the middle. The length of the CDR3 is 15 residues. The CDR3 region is CASSPTDRGEDIQYF. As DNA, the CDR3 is TGTGCCAGCAGCCCCACGGACCGGGGCGAGGACATTCAGTACTTC.

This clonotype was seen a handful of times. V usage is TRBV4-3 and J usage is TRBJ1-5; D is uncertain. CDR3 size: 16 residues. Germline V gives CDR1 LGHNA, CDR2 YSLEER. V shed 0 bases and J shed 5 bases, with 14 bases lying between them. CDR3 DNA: TGCGCCAGCAGCCAAGAGTCCCAGCCTATCGATCAGCCCCAGCATTTT. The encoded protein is CASSQESQPIDQPQHF.

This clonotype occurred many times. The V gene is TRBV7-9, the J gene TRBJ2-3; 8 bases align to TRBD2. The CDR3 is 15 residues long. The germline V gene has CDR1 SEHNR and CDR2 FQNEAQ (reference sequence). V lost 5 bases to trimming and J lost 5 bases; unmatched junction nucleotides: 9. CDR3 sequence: CASSHSGGDGDTQYF. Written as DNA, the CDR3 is TGTGCCAGCAGCCACAGCGGGGGTGACGGAGATACGCAGTATTTT.

In nucleotides, the CDR3 is TGTGCCAGCAGCTTAGTAGGGCACATTCAGTACTTC. Protein: CASSLVGHIQYF. V gene TRBV11-2 combines with J gene TRBJ2-4; no definite D call. The CDR3 spans 12 residues. The V and J ends lost 1 base and 8 bases respectively, with 6 bases between them. Germline V gene sequence: CDR1 SGHAT, CDR2 FQNNGV.

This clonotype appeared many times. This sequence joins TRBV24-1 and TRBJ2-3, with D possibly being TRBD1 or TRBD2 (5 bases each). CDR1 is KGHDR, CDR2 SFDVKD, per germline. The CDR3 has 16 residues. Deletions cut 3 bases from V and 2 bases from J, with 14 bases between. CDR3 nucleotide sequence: TGTGCCACCAGTGATACAGGACGGGGCGACACAGATACGCAGTATTTT. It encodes CATSDTGRGDTDTQYF.

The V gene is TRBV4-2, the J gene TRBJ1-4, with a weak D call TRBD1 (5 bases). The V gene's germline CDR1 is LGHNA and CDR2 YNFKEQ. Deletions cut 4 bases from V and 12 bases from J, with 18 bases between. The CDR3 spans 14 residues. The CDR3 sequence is CASSLASDSAELFF. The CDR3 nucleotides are TGTGCCAGCAGCCTAGCATCAGACAGTGCTGAACTGTTTTTT.

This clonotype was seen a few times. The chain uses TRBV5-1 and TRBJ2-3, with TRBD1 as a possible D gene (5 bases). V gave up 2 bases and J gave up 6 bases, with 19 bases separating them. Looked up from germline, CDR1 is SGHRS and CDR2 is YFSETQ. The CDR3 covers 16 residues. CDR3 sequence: CASSLGARTLGDTQYF. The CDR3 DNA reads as TGCGCCAGCAGCTTAGGGGCCCGAACCCTTGGGGATACGCAGTATTTT.

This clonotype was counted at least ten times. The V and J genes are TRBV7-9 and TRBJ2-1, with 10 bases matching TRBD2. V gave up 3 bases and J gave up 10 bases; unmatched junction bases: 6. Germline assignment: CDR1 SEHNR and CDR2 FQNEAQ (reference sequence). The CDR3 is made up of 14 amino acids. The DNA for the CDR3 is TGTGCCAGCAGCTTTGGAACTAGCGGGGACGAGCAGTTCTTC. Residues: CASSFGTSGDEQFF.

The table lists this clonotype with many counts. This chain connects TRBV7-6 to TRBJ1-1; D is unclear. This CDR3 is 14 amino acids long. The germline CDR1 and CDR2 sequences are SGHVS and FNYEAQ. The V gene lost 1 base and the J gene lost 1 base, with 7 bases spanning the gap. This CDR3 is CASSLEMWNTEAFF. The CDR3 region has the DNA TGTGCCAGCAGCTTAGAGATGTGGAACACTGAAGCTTTCTTT.

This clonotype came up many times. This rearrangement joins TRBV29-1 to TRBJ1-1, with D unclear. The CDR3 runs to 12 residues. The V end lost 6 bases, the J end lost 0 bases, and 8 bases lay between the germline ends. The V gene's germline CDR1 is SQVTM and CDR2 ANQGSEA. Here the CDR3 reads CSVGKMNTEAFF. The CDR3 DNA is TGCAGCGTCGGTAAGATGAACACTGAAGCTTTCTTT.

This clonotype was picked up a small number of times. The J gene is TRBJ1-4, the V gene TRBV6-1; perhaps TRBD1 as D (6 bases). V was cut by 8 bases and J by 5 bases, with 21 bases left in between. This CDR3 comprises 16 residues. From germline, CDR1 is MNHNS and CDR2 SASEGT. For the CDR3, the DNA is TGTGCCAGCCGGGCCTCGGTGGGACATCGCAATGAAAAACTGTTTTTT. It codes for CASRASVGHRNEKLFF.

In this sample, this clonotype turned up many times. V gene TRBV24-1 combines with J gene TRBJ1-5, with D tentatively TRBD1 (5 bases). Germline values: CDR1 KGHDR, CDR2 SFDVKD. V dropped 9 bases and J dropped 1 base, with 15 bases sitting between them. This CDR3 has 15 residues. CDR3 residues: CATRGGGRSNQPQHF. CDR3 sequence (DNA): TGTGCCACCCGGGGGGGGGGACGGAGCAATCAGCCCCAGCATTTT.

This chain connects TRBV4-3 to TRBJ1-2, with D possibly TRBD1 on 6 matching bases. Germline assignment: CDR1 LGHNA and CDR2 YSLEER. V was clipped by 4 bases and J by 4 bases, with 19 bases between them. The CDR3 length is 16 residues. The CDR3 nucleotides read TGCGCCAGCAGCCCAGGGCCTACGGACAGTGCCTATGGCTACACCTTC. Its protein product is CASSPGPTDSAYGYTF.

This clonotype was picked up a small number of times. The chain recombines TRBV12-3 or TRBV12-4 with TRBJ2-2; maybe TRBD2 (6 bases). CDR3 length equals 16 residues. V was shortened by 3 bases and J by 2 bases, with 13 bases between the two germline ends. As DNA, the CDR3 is TGTGCCAGCAGTTTCAGTTTAGCGGCCAACACCGGGGAGCTGTTTTTT. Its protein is CASSFSLAANTGELFF.

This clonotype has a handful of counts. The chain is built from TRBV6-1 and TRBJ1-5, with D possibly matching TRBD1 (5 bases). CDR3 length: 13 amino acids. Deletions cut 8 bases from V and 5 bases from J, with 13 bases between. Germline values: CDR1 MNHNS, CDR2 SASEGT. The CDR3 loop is CASQRGGDQPQHF. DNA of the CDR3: TGTGCCAGCCAAAGGGGAGGGGATCAGCCCCAGCATTTT.

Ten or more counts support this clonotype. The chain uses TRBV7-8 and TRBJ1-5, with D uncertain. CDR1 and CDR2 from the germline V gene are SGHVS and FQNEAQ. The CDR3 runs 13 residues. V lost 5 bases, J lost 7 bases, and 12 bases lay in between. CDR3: CASSVGVGQPQHF. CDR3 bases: TGTGCCAGCAGCGTAGGCGTCGGGCAGCCCCAGCATTTT.

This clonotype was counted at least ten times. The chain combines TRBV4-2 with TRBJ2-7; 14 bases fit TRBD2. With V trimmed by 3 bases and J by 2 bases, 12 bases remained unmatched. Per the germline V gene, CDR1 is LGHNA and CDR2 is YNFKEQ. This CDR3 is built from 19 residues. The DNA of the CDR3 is TGTGCCAGCAGCCACGAACCACCGGGACTAGCGGGGGTACCCTACGAGCAGTACTTC. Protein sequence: CASSHEPPGLAGVPYEQYF.

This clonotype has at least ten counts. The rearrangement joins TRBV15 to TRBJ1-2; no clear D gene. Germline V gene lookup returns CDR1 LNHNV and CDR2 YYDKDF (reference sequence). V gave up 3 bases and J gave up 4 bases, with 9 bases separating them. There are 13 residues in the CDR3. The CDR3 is CATSRAEFYGYTF. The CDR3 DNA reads TGTGCCACCAGCAGGGCAGAATTCTATGGCTACACCTTC.

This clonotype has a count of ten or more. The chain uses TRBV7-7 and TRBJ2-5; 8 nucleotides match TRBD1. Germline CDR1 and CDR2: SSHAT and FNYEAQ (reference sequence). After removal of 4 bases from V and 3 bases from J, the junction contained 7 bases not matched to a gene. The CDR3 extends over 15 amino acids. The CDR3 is CASSSSPGGEETQYF. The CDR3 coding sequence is TGTGCCAGCAGCTCCTCTCCAGGGGGCGAAGAGACCCAGTACTTC.

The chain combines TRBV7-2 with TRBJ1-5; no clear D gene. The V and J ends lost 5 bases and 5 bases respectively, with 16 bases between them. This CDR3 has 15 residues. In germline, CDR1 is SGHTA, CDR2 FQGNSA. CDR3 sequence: CASSPSGGWDQPQHF. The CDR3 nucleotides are TGTGCCAGCAGCCCCTCCGGAGGGTGGGATCAGCCCCAGCATTTT.

The CDR3 spells CASSLGTGQGGQNIQYF. The DNA for the CDR3 is TGCGCCAGCAGCTTGGGGACCGGACAGGGAGGTCAAAACATTCAGTACTTC. The chain couples TRBV5-1 to TRBJ2-4; 8 bases line up with TRBD1. The germline V gene encodes CDR1 SGHRS and CDR2 YFSETQ. Trimming at V came to 0 bases and at J to 5 bases, leaving 10 bases not matched to a gene. The CDR3 sequence is 17 residues long.

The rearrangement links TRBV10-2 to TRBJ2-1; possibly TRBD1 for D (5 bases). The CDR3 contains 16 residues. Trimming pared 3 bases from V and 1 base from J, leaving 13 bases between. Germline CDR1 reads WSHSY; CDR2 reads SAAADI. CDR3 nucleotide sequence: TGCGCCAGCAGTGACGTAGGGGTCGCGTCCTACAATGAGCAGTTCTTC. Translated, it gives CASSDVGVASYNEQFF.

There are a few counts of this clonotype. The DNA for the CDR3 is TGTGCCAGCAGCTTTTTGTGGAGGGGAGACGGTAACACTGAAGCTTTCTTT. Amino acids: CASSFLWRGDGNTEAFF. V usage is TRBV11-2 and J usage is TRBJ1-1, with D possibly TRBD1 on 5 matching bases. V dropped 3 bases and J dropped 2 bases, with 19 bases sitting between them. The CDR3 has 17 amino acids. Germline V gene lookup returns CDR1 SGHAT and CDR2 FQNNGV.

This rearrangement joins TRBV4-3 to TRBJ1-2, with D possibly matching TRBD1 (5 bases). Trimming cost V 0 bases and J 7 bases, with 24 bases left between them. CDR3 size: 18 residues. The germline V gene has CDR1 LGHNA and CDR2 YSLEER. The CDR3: CASSQERVWGRVIFGYTF. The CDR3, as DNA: TGCGCCAGCAGCCAAGAGAGGGTCTGGGGCAGGGTAATATTTGGCTACACCTTC.